The subject of this entry is one T cell receptor (beta chain). These data come from a study of cytomegalovirus exposure and HLA in healthy donors. The PCR used 60 Vbeta and 13 Jbeta primers. As processed by the authors: Later reanalysis found 80 million or so unique TCR beta chains, around 10 million of them shared. Some clones are missing from TCRdb's copy, which holds only in-frame ones; the method was immunoSEQ multiplex PCR. For V, J and clone size, that table is used; D and trimming come from the DNA. The repertoire holds 100,000 or so clones, more than 65% seen once, with approximately 3.6% in the top ten. The germline V gene has CDR1 LNHDA and CDR2 SQIVND (reference sequence). Trimming removed 5 bases from V and 7 bases from J; junction bases left unmatched: 16. This CDR3 is 16 amino acids long.

The rearrangement joins TRBV19 to TRBJ1-2; TRBD1 matches 7 bases. The sequence came from a woman aged 45 to 65 in good health and CMV-seropositive. The sequenced material came from PBMCs. In nucleotides, the CDR3 is TGTGCCAGTAGTCTCCAGGCGAGGGGGCGTTCGGGTGGCTACACCTTC. Residues: CASSLQARGRSGGYTF.